Given below is one TCR beta chain in context. Its antigen is still unknown. Within one base of it there is no much larger clone, and no base qualities were kept. Receptor libraries were prepared by the immunoSEQ multiplex PCR assay. For TCR sequencing, RNA was extracted from every sample and reverse transcribed into cDNA to serve as template. First-strand cDNA was synthesized using SuperScript III with a 2:1 mix of oligo-dT and random hexamers. Amplification bias was assessed with a synthetic immune receptor repertoire, and residual bias was removed computationally. In the source study's methods: Raw reads were preprocessed to remove errors, and CDR3 was defined according to IMGT conventions as the region from the conserved cysteine to phenylalanine. Clonality was computed by normalizing Shannon entropy by log2 of the number of productive unique TCRs and subtracting the result from 1. CD4 or CD8 identity of scalp clones was inferred by cross-referencing scalp TCRbeta sequences with sorted blood CD4 and CD8 repertoires. Imported from immuneACCESS, the table was reduced by TCRdb to in-frame sequences with V and J called. These copies leave out some clones; in studies compared against another copy, an unresolved V gene accounts for under half, and the cause of the remainder is not known. For V, J and clone size, that table is used; D and trimming come from the DNA. The sample profile shows approximately 150,000 clones; 85% to 90% of them were found once. The biggest ten clones account for around 15% of the sample.

The V end gives up 0 bases and the J end 4 bases, leaving 4 bases in the junction not matched to a gene. CDR1 and CDR2 are drawn from the germline V gene: SGHVS, FNYEAQ. From the cysteine up to the phenylalanine, the CDR3 has a length of 16 residues. The DNA shown is the 48-base CDR3, in frame from base 1. The sample is drawn from a study of CD8+ T cells in alopecia areata (dated by TCRdb to between 2017 and 2018). About the full investigation: Treated patients were enrolled in an open-label pilot trial of oral tofacitinib, 5 to 10 mg twice daily, for moderate-to-severe alopecia areata. Patients stayed on tofacitinib for 6 to 18 months and then had 6 months of follow-up off drug so that delayed response and recurrence could be assessed. In both human patients and the C3H/HeJ mouse model, the study applied high-throughput TCRbeta sequencing to look at T cell clonal expansion in alopecia areata. In humans, TCRbeta sequencing was performed on scalp tissue and on sorted CD4+ and CD8+ peripheral blood T cells from healthy controls and from patients with patchy or totalis/universalis alopecia areata. Patients on tofacitinib were biopsied at baseline and after 4 and 24 weeks of treatment, and several of the patients also had a later scalp biopsy. Scalp clonality was compared among normal scalp (n=4), patchy alopecia areata scalp (n=8), and alopecia totalis/universalis scalp (n=8). RNA was extracted with the PAXgene miRNA kit for fixed scalp, the miRNeasy kit for PBMCs, and the RNeasy kit for mouse skin. TCRbeta CDR3 regions were amplified by immunoSEQ multiplex PCR with 35 Vbeta forward and 13 Jbeta reverse primers.

Sample time point, as interpreted from the label and publication: baseline before oral tofacitinib. From alopecia areata patients, peripheral blood was collected along with lesional scalp punch biopsies. PBMCs were isolated by density centrifugation and stained for CD3, CD4 and CD8, and CD4+ and CD8+ T cells were sorted on a FACSAria. Overall study results and their limits: Unlike mouse skin, where gammadelta T cells dominate, normal human skin contains resident alphabeta T cells that get sequenced too, which complicates analysis of the scalp TCR repertoire. Compared with normal scalp, lesional scalp, particularly in alopecia totalis/universalis, had higher clonality and more expanded CD8+ clones, which suggests antigenic drive. TCR sequences shared between patients were less clear than in mice, possibly partly because of HLA diversity in the patient population.

This specimen consisted of CD8+ T cells sorted from blood, obtained at week 0. The sequence is built from TRBV7-6 and TRBJ2-1; 9 bases in between match TRBD2. The receptor's source is a human donor with alopecia areata. CDR3 loop: CASSLAVAGEYNEQFF. The DNA sequence follows: TGTGCCAGCAGCTTAGCAGTAGCGGGAGAATACAATGAGCAGTTCTTC.